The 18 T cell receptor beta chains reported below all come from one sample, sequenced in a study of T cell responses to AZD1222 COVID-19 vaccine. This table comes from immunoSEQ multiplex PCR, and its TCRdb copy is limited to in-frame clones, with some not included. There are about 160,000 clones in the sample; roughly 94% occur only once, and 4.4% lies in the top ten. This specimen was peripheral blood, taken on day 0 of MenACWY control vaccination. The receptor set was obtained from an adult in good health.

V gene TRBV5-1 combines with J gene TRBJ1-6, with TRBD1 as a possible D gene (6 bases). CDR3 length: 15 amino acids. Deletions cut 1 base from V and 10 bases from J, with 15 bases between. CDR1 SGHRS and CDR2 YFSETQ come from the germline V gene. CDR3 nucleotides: TGCGCCAGCAGCTTGACAGGGAAGACTGAATCACCCCTCCACTTT. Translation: CASSLTGKTESPLHF. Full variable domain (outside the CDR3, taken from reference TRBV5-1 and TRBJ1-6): KAGVTQTPRYLIKTRGQQVTLSCSPISGHRSVSWYQQTPGQGLQFLFEYFSETQRNKGNFPGRFSGRQFSNSRSEMNVSTLELGDSALYLCASSLTGKTESPLHFGNGTRLTVT.

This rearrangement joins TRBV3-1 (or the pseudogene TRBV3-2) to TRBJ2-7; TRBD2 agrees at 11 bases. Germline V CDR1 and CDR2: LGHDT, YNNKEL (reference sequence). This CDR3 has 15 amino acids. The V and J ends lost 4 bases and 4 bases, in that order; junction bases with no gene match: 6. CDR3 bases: TGTGCCAGCAGCCTCGGACTAGCGGGCCAGTACGAGCAGTACTTC. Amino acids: CASSLGLAGQYEQYF.

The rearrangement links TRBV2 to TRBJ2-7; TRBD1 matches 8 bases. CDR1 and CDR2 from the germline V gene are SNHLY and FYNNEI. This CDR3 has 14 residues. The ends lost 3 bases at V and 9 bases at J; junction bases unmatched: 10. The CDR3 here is CASSDSDRGLGQYF. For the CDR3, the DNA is TGTGCCAGCAGTGACAGCGACAGGGGATTAGGGCAGTACTTC.

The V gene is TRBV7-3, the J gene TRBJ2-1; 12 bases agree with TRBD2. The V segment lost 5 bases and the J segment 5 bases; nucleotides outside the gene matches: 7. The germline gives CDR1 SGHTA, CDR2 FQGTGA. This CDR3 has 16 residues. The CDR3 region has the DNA TGTGCCAGCAGCCCCTGGACTAGCGGGGCCGACAATGAGCAGTTCTTC. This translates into CASSPWTSGADNEQFF.

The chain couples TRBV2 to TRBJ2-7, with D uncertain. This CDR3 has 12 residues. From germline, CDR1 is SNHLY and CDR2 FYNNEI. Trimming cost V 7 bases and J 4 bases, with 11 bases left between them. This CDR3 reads CASTREKYEQYF. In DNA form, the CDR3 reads TGTGCCAGCACAAGGGAAAAATACGAGCAGTACTTC.

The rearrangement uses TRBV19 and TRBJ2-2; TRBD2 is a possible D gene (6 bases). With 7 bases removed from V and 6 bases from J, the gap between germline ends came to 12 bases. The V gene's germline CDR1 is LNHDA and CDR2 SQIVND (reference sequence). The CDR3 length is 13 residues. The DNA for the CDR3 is TGTGCCAGTAATTGGGGGGAGCCCGGGGAGCTGTTTTTT. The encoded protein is CASNWGEPGELFF.

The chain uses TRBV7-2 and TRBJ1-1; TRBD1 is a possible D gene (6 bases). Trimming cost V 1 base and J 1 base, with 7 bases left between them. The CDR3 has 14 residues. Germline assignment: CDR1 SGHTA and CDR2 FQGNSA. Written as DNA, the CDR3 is TGTGCCAGCAGCTTAGAGGGGGAGAACACTGAAGCTTTCTTT. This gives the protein CASSLEGENTEAFF.

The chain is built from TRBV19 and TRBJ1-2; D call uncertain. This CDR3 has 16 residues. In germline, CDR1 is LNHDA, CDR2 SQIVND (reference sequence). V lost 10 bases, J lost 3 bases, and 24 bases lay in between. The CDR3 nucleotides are TGTGCCACTAAAAGCGGCAAGGTAATGCGTGACTATGGCTACACCTTC. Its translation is CATKSGKVMRDYGYTF.

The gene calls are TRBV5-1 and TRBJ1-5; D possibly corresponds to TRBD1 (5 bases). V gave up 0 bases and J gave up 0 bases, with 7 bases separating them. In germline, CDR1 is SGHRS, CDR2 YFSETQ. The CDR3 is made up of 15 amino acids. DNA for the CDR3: TGCGCCAGCAGCTTGGGGGACGGTAGCAATCAGCCCCAGCATTTT. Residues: CASSLGDGSNQPQHF.

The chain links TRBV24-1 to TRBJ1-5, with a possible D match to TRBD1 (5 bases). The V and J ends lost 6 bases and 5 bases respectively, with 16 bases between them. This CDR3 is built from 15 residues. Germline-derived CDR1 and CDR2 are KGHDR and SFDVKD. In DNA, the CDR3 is TGTGCCACCAGTCCCCGGGACCGGGGGGATCAGCCCCAGCATTTT. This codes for CATSPRDRGDQPQHF.

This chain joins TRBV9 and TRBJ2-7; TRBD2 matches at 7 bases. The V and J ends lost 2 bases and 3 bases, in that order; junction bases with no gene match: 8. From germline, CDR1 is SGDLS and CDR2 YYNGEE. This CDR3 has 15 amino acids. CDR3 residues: CASSVSAGAGYEQYF. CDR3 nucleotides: TGTGCCAGCAGCGTCTCGGCGGGAGCTGGCTACGAGCAGTACTTC.

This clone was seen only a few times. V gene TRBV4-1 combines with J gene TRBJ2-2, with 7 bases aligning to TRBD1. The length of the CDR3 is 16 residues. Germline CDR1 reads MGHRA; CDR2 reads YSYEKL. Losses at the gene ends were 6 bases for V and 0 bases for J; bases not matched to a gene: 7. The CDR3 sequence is CASRKQGSSNTGELFF. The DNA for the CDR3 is TGCGCCAGCAGGAAACAGGGGTCCTCGAACACCGGGGAGCTGTTTTTT.

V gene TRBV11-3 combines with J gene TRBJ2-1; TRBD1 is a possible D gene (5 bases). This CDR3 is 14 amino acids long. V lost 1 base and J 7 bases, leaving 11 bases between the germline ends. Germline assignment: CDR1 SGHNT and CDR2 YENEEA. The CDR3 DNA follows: TGTGCCAGCAGCTTAGCGACAGCGTTTAATGAGCAGTTCTTC. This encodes CASSLATAFNEQFF.

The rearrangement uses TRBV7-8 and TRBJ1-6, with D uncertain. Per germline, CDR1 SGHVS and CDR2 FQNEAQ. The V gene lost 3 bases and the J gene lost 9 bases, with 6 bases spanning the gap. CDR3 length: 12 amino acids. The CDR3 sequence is CASSLRVSPLHF. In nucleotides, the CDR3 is TGTGCCAGCAGCTTGAGGGTTTCACCCCTCCACTTT.

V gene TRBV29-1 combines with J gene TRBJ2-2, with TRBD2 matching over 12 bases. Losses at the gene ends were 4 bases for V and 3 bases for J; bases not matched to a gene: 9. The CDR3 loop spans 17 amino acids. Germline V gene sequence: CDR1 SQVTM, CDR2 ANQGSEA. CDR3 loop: CSVAGGLAGGYTGELFF. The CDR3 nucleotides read TGCAGCGTTGCTGGCGGTCTAGCGGGAGGGTACACCGGGGAGCTGTTTTTT.

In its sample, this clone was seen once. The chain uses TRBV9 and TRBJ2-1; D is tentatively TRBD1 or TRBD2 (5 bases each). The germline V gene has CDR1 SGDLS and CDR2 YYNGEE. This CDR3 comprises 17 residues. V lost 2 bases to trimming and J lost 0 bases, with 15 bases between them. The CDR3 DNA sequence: TGTGCCAGCAGCGTCGGGACCCCTATGAGCTCCTACAATGAGCAGTTCTTC. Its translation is CASSVGTPMSSYNEQFF.

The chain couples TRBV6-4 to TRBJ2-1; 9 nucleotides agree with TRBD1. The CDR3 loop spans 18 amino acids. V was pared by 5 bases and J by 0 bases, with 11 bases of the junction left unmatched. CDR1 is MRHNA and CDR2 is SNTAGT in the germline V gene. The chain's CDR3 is CASSKGQGRLSSYNEQFF. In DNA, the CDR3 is TGTGCCAGCAGTAAAGGACAGGGGAGGTTAAGCTCCTACAATGAGCAGTTCTTC.

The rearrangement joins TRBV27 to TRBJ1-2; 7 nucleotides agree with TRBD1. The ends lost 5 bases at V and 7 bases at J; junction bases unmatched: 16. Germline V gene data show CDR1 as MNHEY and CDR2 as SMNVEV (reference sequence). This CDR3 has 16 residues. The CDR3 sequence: CASSTGDRVIVGGYTF. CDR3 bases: TGTGCCAGCAGTACGGGAGACAGGGTGATCGTGGGTGGCTACACCTTC.